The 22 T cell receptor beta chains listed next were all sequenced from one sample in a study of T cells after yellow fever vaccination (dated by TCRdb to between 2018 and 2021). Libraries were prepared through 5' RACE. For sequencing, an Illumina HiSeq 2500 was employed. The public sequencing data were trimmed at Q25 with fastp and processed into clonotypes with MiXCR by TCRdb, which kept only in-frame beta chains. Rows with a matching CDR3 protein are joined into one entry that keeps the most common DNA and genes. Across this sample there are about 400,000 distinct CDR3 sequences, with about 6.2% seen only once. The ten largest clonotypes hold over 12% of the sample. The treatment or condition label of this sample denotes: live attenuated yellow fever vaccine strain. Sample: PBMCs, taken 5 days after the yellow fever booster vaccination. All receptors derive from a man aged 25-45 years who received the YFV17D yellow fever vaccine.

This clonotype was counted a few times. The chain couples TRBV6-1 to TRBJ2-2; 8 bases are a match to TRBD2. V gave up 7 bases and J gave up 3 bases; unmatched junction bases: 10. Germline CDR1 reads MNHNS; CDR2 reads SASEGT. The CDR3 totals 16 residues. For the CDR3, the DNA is TGTGCCAGCATACCCGGTCGGGGGGGACACACCGGGGAGCTGTTTTTT. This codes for CASIPGRGGHTGELFF.

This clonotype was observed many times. DNA of the CDR3: TGCAGCGTTGAAGAGCAGAAGTCCGGTGAGCAGTTCTTC. Translated: CSVEEQKSGEQFF. The chain links TRBV29-1 to TRBJ2-1, with no clear D. Germline V gene data show CDR1 as SQVTM and CDR2 as ANQGSEA. The CDR3 is 13 residues long. V lost 0 bases to trimming and J lost 9 bases, with 12 bases between them.

As DNA, the CDR3 is TGTGCCAGCAGTGATACGGGACAGGGTGGGCAGTTCTTC. Translated: CASSDTGQGGQFF. This chain links TRBV25-1 with TRBJ2-1, with 9 positions matching TRBD1. This CDR3 has 13 residues. Germline V CDR1 and CDR2: MGHDK, SYGVNS. V lost 3 bases and J lost 12; bases outside the gene matches: 6.

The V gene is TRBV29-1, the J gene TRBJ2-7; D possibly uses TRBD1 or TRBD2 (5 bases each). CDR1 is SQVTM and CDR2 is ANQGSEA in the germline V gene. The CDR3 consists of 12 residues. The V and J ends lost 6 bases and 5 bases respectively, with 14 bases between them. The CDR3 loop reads CSVGAGQNEQYF. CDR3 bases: TGCAGCGTCGGGGCTGGGCAGAACGAGCAGTACTTC.

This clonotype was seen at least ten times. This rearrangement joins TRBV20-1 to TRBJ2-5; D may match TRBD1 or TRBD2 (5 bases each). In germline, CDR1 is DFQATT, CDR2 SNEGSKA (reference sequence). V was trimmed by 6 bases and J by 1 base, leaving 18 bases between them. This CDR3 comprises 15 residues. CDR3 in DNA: TGCAGTGCGCCTACCCTGGACGGGACCCAAGAGACCCAGTACTTC. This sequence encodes CSAPTLDGTQETQYF.

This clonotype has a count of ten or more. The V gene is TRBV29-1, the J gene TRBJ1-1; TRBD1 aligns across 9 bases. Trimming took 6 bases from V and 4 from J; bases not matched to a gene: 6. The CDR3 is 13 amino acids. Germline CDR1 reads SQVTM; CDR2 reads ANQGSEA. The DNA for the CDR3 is TGCAGCGTGGGACAGGGTGTTCTCACTGAAGCTTTCTTT. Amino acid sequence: CSVGQGVLTEAFF.

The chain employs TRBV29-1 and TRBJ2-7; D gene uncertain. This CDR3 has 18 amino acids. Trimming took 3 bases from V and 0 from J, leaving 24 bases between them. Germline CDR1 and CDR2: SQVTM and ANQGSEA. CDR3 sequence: CSVDLGVTLCSSSYEQYF. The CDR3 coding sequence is TGCAGCGTTGATCTTGGGGTCACCCTCTGCTCAAGCTCCTACGAGCAGTACTTC.

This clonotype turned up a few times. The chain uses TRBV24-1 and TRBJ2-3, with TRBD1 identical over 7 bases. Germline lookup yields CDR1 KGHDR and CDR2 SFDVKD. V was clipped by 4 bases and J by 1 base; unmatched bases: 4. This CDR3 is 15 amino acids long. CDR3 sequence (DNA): TGTGCCACCAGTGAAGCCGGGACAGGCACAGATACGCAGTATTTT. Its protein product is CATSEAGTGTDTQYF.

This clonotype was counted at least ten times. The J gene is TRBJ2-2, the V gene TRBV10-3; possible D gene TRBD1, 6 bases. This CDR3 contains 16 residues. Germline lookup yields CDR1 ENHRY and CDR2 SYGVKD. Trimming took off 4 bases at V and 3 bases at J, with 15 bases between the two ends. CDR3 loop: CAISAASRGHTGELFF. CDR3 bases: TGTGCCATCAGTGCCGCCAGCAGGGGCCACACCGGGGAGCTGTTTTTT.

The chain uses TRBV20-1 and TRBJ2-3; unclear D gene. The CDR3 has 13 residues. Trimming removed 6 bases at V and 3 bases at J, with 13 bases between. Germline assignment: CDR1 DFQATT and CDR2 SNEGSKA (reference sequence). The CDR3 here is CSATWTKTDTQYF. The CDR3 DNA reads TGCAGTGCCACATGGACGAAGACAGATACGCAGTATTTT.

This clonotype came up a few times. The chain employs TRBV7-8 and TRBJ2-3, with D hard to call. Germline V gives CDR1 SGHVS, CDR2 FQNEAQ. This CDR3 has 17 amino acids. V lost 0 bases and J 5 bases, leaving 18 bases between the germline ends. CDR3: CASSLARQTRRKDTQYF. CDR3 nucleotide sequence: TGTGCCAGCAGCTTAGCGCGTCAGACTCGACGGAAAGATACGCAGTATTTT.

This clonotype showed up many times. The CDR3 loop is CAIRASGATNEKLFF. CDR3 nucleotide sequence: TGTGCCATCCGAGCGTCCGGGGCAACTAATGAAAAACTGTTTTTT. The chain carries TRBV10-3 and TRBJ1-4; no definite D call. Germline CDR1 and CDR2: ENHRY and SYGVKD. The CDR3 loop spans 15 amino acids. Trimming stripped 8 bases from V and 0 bases from J, with 13 bases between.

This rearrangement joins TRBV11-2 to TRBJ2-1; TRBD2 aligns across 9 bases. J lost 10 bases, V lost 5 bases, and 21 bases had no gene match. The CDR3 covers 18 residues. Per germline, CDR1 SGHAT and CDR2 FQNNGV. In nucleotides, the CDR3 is TGTGCCAGCAGCCCACCTCAAACCGGGACTAGCATAGGGAGGGAGCAGTTCTTC. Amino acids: CASSPPQTGTSIGREQFF.

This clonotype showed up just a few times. The CDR3 DNA follows: TGTGCCAGCAGACAAAGGACTAGTAACCCCTACAATGAGCAGTTCTTC. This translates into CASRQRTSNPYNEQFF. This chain uses TRBV3-1 with TRBJ2-1; 7 nucleotides line up with TRBD2. Germline V lookup: CDR1 LGHDT, CDR2 YNNKEL (reference sequence). Losses at the gene ends were 6 bases for V and 2 bases for J; bases not matched to a gene: 10. The CDR3 is 16 residues long.

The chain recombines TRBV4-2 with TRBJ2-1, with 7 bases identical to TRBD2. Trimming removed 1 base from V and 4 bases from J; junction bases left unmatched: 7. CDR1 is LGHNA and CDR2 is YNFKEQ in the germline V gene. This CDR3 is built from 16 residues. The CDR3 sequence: CASSQVGSSGYNEQFF. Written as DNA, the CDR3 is TGTGCCAGCAGCCAAGTTGGGTCTAGCGGATACAATGAGCAGTTCTTC.

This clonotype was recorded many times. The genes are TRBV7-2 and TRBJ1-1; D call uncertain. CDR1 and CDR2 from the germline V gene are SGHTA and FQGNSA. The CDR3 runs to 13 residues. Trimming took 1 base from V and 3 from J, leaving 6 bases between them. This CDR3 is CASSLVRDTEAFF. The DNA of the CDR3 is TGTGCCAGCAGCTTAGTGAGGGACACTGAAGCTTTCTTT.

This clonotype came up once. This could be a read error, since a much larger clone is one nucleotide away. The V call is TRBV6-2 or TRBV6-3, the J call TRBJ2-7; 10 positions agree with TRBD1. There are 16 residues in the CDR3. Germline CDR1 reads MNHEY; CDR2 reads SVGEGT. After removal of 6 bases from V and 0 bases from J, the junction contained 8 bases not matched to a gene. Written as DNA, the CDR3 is TGTGCCAGCAGCCCCACCGGGACAGGGGTCTCCTACGAGCAGTACTTC. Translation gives CASSPTGTGVSYEQYF.

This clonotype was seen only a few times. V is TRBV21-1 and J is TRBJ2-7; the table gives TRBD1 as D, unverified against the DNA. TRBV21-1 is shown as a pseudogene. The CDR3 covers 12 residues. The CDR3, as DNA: TGTGCCAGCAAAGTGTTTTCCGGGGAGCAGTACTTC. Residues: CASKVFSGEQYF.

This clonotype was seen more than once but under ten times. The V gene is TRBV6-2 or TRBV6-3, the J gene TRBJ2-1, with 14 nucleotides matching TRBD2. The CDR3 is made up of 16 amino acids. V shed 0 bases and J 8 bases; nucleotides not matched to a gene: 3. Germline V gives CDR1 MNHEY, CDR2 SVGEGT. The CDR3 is CASSYSTSGRVDEQFF. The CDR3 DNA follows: TGTGCCAGCAGTTACTCGACTAGCGGGAGGGTGGATGAGCAGTTCTTC.

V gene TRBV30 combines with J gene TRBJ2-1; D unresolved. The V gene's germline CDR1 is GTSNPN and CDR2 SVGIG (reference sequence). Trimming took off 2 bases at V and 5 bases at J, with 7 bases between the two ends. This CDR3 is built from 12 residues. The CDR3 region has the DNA TGTGCCTGGAGTCCTGTCCACAATGAGCAGTTCTTC. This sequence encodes CAWSPVHNEQFF.

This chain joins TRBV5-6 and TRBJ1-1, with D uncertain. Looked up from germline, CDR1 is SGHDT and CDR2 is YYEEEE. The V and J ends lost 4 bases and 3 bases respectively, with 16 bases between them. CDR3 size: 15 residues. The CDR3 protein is CASSLPGSKDTEAFF. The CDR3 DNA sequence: TGTGCCAGCAGCCTGCCGGGGTCAAAGGACACTGAAGCTTTCTTT.

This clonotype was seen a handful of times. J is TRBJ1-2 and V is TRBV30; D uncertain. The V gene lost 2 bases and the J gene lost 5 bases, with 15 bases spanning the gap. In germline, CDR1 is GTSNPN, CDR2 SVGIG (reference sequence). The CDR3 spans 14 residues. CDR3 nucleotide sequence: TGTGCCTGGAGTTTGCCAGGCGGTTCATATGGCTACACCTTC. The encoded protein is CAWSLPGGSYGYTF.